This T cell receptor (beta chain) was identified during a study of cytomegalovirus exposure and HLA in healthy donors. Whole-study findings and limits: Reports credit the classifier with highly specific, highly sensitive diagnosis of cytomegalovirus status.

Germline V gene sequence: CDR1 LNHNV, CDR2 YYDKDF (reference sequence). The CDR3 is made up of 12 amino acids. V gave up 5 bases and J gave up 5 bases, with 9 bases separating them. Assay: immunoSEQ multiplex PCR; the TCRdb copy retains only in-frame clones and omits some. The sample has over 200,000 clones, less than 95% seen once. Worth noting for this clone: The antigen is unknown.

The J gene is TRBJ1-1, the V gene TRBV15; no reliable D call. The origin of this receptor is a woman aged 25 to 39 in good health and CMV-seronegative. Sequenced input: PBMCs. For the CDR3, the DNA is TGTGCCACCAGCCGTTCGAAGACTGAAGCTTTCTTT. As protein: CATSRSKTEAFF.